Listed here are 13 T cell receptor beta chains from one sample, sequenced in a study of blood T cell repertoires in COVID-19. Assay used: immunoSEQ multiplex PCR; TCRdb lists only in-frame clones, some missing. The sample lists about 70,000 clones, 75% to 90% occurring once. Specimen: peripheral blood. These receptors all stem from a woman of 80 years or more with active or convalescent COVID-19.

The chain couples TRBV30 to TRBJ2-7, with a weak D call TRBD1 (6 bases). CDR3 length equals 17 residues. The ends were cut back, 3 bases at V and 4 bases at J, with 25 bases in the middle. Germline CDR1 is GTSNPN and CDR2 is SVGIG (reference sequence). The CDR3 DNA is TGTGCCTGGAGACCCCCAGGACAGTTTTTTGGGTATTACGAGCAGTACTTC. This translates into CAWRPPGQFFGYYEQYF.

The chain has TRBV10-2 and TRBJ2-2; D remains unclear. The germline gives CDR1 WSHSY, CDR2 SAAADI. The germline V and J ends were trimmed by 0 bases and 7 bases, with 6 bases remaining between them. The CDR3 covers 13 residues. This CDR3 is CASSESLFGELFF. The CDR3 coding sequence is TGCGCCAGCAGTGAGTCTCTTTTCGGGGAGCTGTTTTTT.

The chain is built from TRBV15 and TRBJ2-1; TRBD1 matches at 10 bases. Losses at the gene ends were 4 bases for V and 7 bases for J; bases not matched to a gene: 4. The CDR3 has 14 amino acids. Germline V gene sequence: CDR1 LNHNV, CDR2 YYDKDF (reference sequence). The CDR3 loop reads CATSTDRGYNEQFF. CDR3 coding DNA: TGTGCCACCAGCACGGACAGGGGGTATAATGAGCAGTTCTTC.

This chain uses TRBV7-3 with TRBJ2-1, with D tentatively TRBD2 (6 bases). Deletions cut 3 bases from V and 8 bases from J, with 32 bases between. The CDR3 length is 20 residues. The germline V gene has CDR1 SGHTA and CDR2 FQGTGA. In DNA form, the CDR3 reads TGTGCCAGCAGCTTTTACCCCGTTCCCTCCGGGACCGTCGGCGGGGATGAGCAGTTCTTC. Translation gives CASSFYPVPSGTVGGDEQFF.

This chain links TRBV5-5 with TRBJ2-7; 7 bases fit TRBD1. The CDR3 consists of 15 residues. Germline assignment: CDR1 SGHKS and CDR2 YYEKEE (reference sequence). The trim removed 4 bases at V and 2 bases at J, leaving 9 bases unmatched. The DNA of the CDR3 is TGTGCCAGCAGCCTTCGGGACAGACTCCCCTACGAGCAGTACTTC. This gives the protein CASSLRDRLPYEQYF.

The gene calls are TRBV19 and TRBJ1-1, with TRBD1 identical over 7 bases. Germline V gene lookup returns CDR1 LNHDA and CDR2 SQIVND (reference sequence). Unmatched junction bases numbered 6, after V lost 3 bases and J lost 5 bases. The length of the CDR3 is 14 residues. The CDR3: CASSITGVRTEAFF. The CDR3 DNA is TGTGCCAGTAGTATTACAGGGGTGAGGACTGAAGCTTTCTTT.

The chain has TRBV25-1 and TRBJ1-3, with unresolved D. V dropped 3 bases and J dropped 0 bases, with 9 bases sitting between them. In germline, CDR1 is MGHDK, CDR2 SYGVNS. The CDR3 covers 15 residues. The CDR3 region is CASSDLSRSGNTIYF. The CDR3 DNA follows: TGTGCCAGCAGTGACTTGAGCCGCTCTGGAAACACCATATATTTT.

The rearrangement links TRBV4-3 to TRBJ1-1, with D possibly TRBD1 on 6 matching bases. This CDR3 comprises 14 residues. CDR1 and CDR2 (germline): LGHNA, YSLEER. V lost 3 bases and J 7 bases, leaving 15 bases between the germline ends. In nucleotides, the CDR3 is TGCGCCAGCAGCCAGCTCGGGACACAGTTTGAAGCTTTCTTT. Its translation: CASSQLGTQFEAFF.

The chain recombines TRBV28 with TRBJ2-1; tentatively, D is TRBD1 (6 bases). V was clipped by 8 bases and J by 4 bases, with 12 bases between them. Germline V gene lookup returns CDR1 MDHEN and CDR2 SYDVKM. The CDR3 loop spans 13 amino acids. The CDR3 here is CASYRARYNEQFF. The CDR3 region has the DNA TGTGCCAGCTACAGGGCCCGGTACAATGAGCAGTTCTTC. The variable domain in full, completed from reference TRBV28 and TRBJ2-1, reads DVKVTQSSRYLVKRTGEKVFLECVQDMDHENMFWYRQDPGLGLRLIYFSYDVKMKEKGDIPEGYSVSREKKERFSLILESASTNQTSMYLCASYRARYNEQFFGPGTRLTVL.

This clone occurred once. The chain links TRBV7-2 to TRBJ1-4; 8 bases are shared with TRBD1. Germline V gene lookup returns CDR1 SGHTA and CDR2 FQGNSA. The CDR3 contains 15 residues. With 8 bases clipped from V and 8 bases from J, the junction kept 13 bases outside the gene matches. The CDR3 sequence is CASGKETGVREKLFF. The CDR3 DNA reads as TGTGCCAGCGGCAAAGAGACAGGGGTGAGAGAAAAACTGTTTTTT.

Only one count was recorded for this clone. This rearrangement joins TRBV6-5 to TRBJ2-7; D gene uncertain. Deletions cut 6 bases from V and 2 bases from J, with 17 bases between. The length of the CDR3 is 15 residues. Germline CDR1 and CDR2: MNHEY and SVGAGI. CDR3 region: CASRADTTLAYEQYF. DNA for the CDR3: TGTGCCAGCAGGGCCGATACGACTCTCGCCTACGAGCAGTACTTC.

The chain carries TRBV7-8 and TRBJ2-7; 7 bases are a match to TRBD1. Trimming took 1 base from V and 3 from J; bases not matched to a gene: 6. This CDR3 has 15 residues. CDR1 is SGHVS, CDR2 FQNEAQ, per germline. This CDR3 is CASSLGDSSIYEQYF. CDR3 sequence (DNA): TGTGCCAGCAGCTTAGGGGACAGTTCTATCTACGAGCAGTACTTC.

This clone was detected once. The chain recombines TRBV3-1 (or the pseudogene TRBV3-2) with TRBJ2-5; D is unclear. CDR3 length: 14 residues. The V end was cut by 5 bases, the J end by 1 base, with 11 bases between. The germline V gene has CDR1 LGHDT and CDR2 YNNKEL (reference sequence). As DNA, the CDR3 is TGTGCCAGCAGCTTCAACGAGATCCAAGAGACCCAGTACTTC. As protein: CASSFNEIQETQYF.